This T cell receptor (beta chain) was found in a study of blood T cell repertoires in COVID-19. TCRdb's table, derived via immunoSEQ multiplex PCR, lists solely in-frame clones and lacks some. The sample lists fewer than 200,000 clones, 81% occurring once. Seattle-derived patients entered the study during active infection and were followed longitudinally. The sample taken for sequencing was peripheral blood. The receptor's source is a woman older than 75 with COVID-19, enrolled during active disease.

Here the CDR3 DNA reads TGTGCCAGCAGCCAAGATCGGTCAGGTAACACCGGGGAGCTGTTTTTT. Protein product: CASSQDRSGNTGELFF. The J gene is TRBJ2-2, the V gene TRBV4-2; D unresolved. CDR1 and CDR2 (germline): LGHNA, YNFKEQ. Trimming took 0 bases from V and 2 from J, leaving 10 bases between them. The CDR3 has 16 amino acids.